This T cell receptor (beta chain) was captured by sequencing in a study of shared clonotypes between healthy human individuals. There are 13 residues in the CDR3. The V gene's germline CDR1 is MNHNY and CDR2 SVGAGI (reference sequence). Trimming shortened V by 5 bases and J by 5 bases, and 10 bases separated the two germline ends. The data were produced by immunoSEQ multiplex PCR, yet TCRdb's version contains in-frame clones alone and is incomplete. Of 2,100,000 or so clones detected, more than 90% appear once; the ten largest clones hold around 0.13%. Researchers partitioned CD4+ cells into CD45RA+ naive and CD45RA-negative memory subsets.

The specimen sequenced was naive CD4+ T cells sorted from blood. Subset of the sample: CD45RA+ positively selected. The V call is TRBV6-6, the J call TRBJ1-3; maybe TRBD1 (5 bases). This receptor was taken from a young man in good health. The CDR3: CASSDQGRNTIYF. CDR3 coding DNA: TGTGCCAGCAGTGATCAGGGAAGAAACACCATATATTTT.